Listed here are 32 T cell receptor beta chains from one sample, sequenced in a study of blood T cell repertoires in COVID-19. Assay: immunoSEQ multiplex PCR; the TCRdb copy retains only in-frame clones and omits some. The sample includes approximately 100,000 clones, roughly four fifths of them seen just once. Sequencing input: peripheral blood. These receptors were taken from a man between 65 and 80 years old with acute or convalescent COVID-19.

The CDR3 sequence is CASSQTPNYGYTF. DNA of the CDR3: TGTGCCAGCAGCCAGACACCAAACTATGGCTACACCTTC. The chain recombines TRBV7-2 with TRBJ1-2, with D uncertain. Trimming took 5 bases from V and 2 from J, leaving 9 bases between them. CDR3 length: 13 amino acids. Germline V gene sequence: CDR1 SGHTA, CDR2 FQGNSA.

The chain has TRBV12-3 or TRBV12-4 and TRBJ2-7, with D possibly being TRBD2 (5 bases). The CDR3 runs 13 residues. The V gene lost 6 bases and the J gene lost 7 bases, with 16 bases spanning the gap. The CDR3 loop reads CASRLLGSGEQYF. The CDR3 coding sequence is TGTGCCAGCAGATTACTGGGTTCGGGGGAGCAGTACTTC.

The gene calls are TRBV6-5 and TRBJ2-7; tentative D call: TRBD1 (5 bases). The germline V gene encodes CDR1 MNHEY and CDR2 SVGAGI. This CDR3 contains 14 residues. The V and J ends lost 6 bases and 1 base respectively, with 13 bases between them. CDR3 protein: CASSDWGRSYEQYF. The CDR3 DNA reads as TGTGCCAGCAGCGACTGGGGCCGTTCCTACGAGCAGTACTTC.

V and J are TRBV11-1 and TRBJ1-6; no definite D call. CDR1 and CDR2 from the germline V gene are SGHAT and FQDESV (reference sequence). Trimming cost V 4 bases and J 1 base, with 8 bases left between them. This CDR3 contains 15 residues. Written as DNA, the CDR3 is TGTGCCAGCAGCTACGCCGGGTCCTATAATTCACCCCTCCACTTT. It translates to CASSYAGSYNSPLHF. The full variable domain, rest sourced from reference TRBV11-1 and TRBJ1-6, is EAEVAQSPRYKITEKSQAVAFWCDPISGHATLYWYRQILGQGPELLVQFQDESVVDDSQLPKDRFSAERLKGVDSTLKIQPAELGDSAMYLCASSYAGSYNSPLHFGNGTRLTVT.

V and J are TRBV5-8 and TRBJ1-2, with D maybe TRBD1 (6 bases). V was cut by 6 bases and J by 2 bases, with 23 bases left in between. The CDR3 is made up of 17 amino acids. Germline CDR1 SGHTS, CDR2 YDEGEE. The CDR3 loop reads CASNLWGGANPNYGYTF. CDR3 DNA sequence: TGTGCCAGCAACCTTTGGGGGGGCGCGAACCCCAACTATGGCTACACCTTC.

The V call is TRBV2, the J call TRBJ2-1; TRBD1 agrees at 7 bases. J gave up 3 bases and V 10 bases, and 9 bases lay outside the gene matches. Germline loops: CDR1 SNHLY, CDR2 FYNNEI. The CDR3 is made up of 14 amino acids. The CDR3 loop reads CATQGVALYNEQFF. In DNA form, the CDR3 reads TGTGCCACCCAGGGGGTCGCCCTCTACAATGAGCAGTTCTTC.

The V call is TRBV7-2, the J call TRBJ2-7; D is ambiguous. V shed 2 bases and J shed 3 bases, with 14 bases lying between them. CDR1 is SGHTA and CDR2 is FQGNSA in the germline V gene. The length of the CDR3 is 15 residues. The CDR3 protein is CASSLSPQQIYEQYF. In DNA form, the CDR3 reads TGTGCCAGCAGCTTATCTCCTCAACAGATCTACGAGCAGTACTTC.

This clone has a handful of counts. The CDR3 protein is CAISGTATNEKLFF. The CDR3, as DNA: TGTGCCATCAGCGGGACAGCAACTAATGAAAAACTGTTTTTT. This chain connects TRBV10-3 to TRBJ1-4; TRBD1 matches 7 bases. This CDR3 comprises 14 residues. Losses at the gene ends were 6 bases for V and 0 bases for J; bases not matched to a gene: 1. Germline CDR1 and CDR2: ENHRY and SYGVKD.

This clone was seen only once. The rearrangement joins TRBV7-2 to TRBJ1-5, with D perhaps matching TRBD1 (6 bases). The V gene's germline CDR1 is SGHTA and CDR2 FQGNSA. Trimming stripped 0 bases from V and 6 bases from J, with 12 bases between. This CDR3 is 15 amino acids long. CDR3 sequence (DNA): TGTGCCAGCAGCTTAGCCGAGGGGGGGGCTCAGCCCCAGCATTTT. Protein sequence: CASSLAEGGAQPQHF.

The chain has TRBV18 and TRBJ1-1; no clear D. CDR3 size: 15 residues. V gave up 5 bases and J gave up 2 bases, with 15 bases separating them. The V gene's germline CDR1 is KGHSH and CDR2 LQKENI. The CDR3 DNA reads TGTGCCAGCTCATCCGGATCCGGGGTCAACACTGAAGCTTTCTTT. Amino acid sequence: CASSSGSGVNTEAFF.

This rearrangement joins TRBV7-9 to TRBJ2-7; D possibly corresponds to TRBD2 (6 bases). Germline-derived CDR1 and CDR2 are SEHNR and FQNEAQ (reference sequence). This CDR3 contains 13 residues. V shed 5 bases and J shed 5 bases, with 13 bases lying between them. The CDR3 DNA sequence: TGTGCCAGCAGCCGGACTAACGACCACGAGCAGTACTTC. Amino acids: CASSRTNDHEQYF.

This chain joins TRBV27 and TRBJ2-1; TRBD2 matches at 12 bases. Germline V gives CDR1 MNHEY, CDR2 SMNVEV (reference sequence). The junction had 17 bases not matched to a gene; V was cut back by 5 bases and J by 6 bases. This CDR3 is built from 19 residues. CDR3 sequence reads: CASSPYIPQLAGGGNEQFF. In DNA, the CDR3 is TGTGCCAGCAGTCCCTATATCCCGCAACTAGCGGGGGGCGGCAATGAGCAGTTCTTC.

This rearrangement joins TRBV7-2 to TRBJ2-7, with D possibly being TRBD2 (6 bases). Germline V gene lookup returns CDR1 SGHTA and CDR2 FQGNSA. The CDR3 is 12 amino acids. V shed 4 bases and J shed 3 bases, with 7 bases lying between them. The CDR3 bases are TGTGCCAGCAGCTGGGGGGACTACGAGCAGTACTTC. Translating gives CASSWGDYEQYF.

The chain employs TRBV5-6 and TRBJ1-6; D is possibly TRBD1 (6 bases). Germline V gene lookup returns CDR1 SGHDT and CDR2 YYEEEE. V lost 4 bases and J lost 8, with 7 bases in between. This CDR3 is 12 amino acids long. CDR3 loop: CASSRQDSPLHF. The CDR3 DNA reads TGTGCCAGCAGCCGACAGGATTCACCCCTCCACTTT.

The V gene is TRBV30, the J gene TRBJ1-1, with D uncertain. The V gene lost 7 bases and the J gene lost 11 bases, with 17 bases spanning the gap. CDR3 length equals 11 residues. Looked up from germline, CDR1 is GTSNPN and CDR2 is SVGIG (reference sequence). This CDR3 reads CAYASKERAFF. The CDR3 DNA sequence: TGTGCCTATGCGTCGAAGGAGAGGGCTTTCTTT.

The chain combines TRBV14 with TRBJ2-2, with 8 nucleotides matching TRBD2. The junction had 4 bases not matched to a gene; V was cut back by 7 bases and J by 3 bases. The CDR3 contains 14 residues. Germline V gives CDR1 SGHDN, CDR2 FVKESK. The CDR3 loop reads CASTRGGDTGELFF. CDR3 in DNA: TGTGCCAGCACCCGGGGGGGCGACACCGGGGAGCTGTTTTTT.

The chain links TRBV11-2 to TRBJ2-2; 7 nucleotides line up with TRBD2. V was clipped by 8 bases and J by 3 bases; unmatched bases: 0. The CDR3 contains 12 residues. CDR1 is SGHAT and CDR2 is FQNNGV in the germline V gene. DNA of the CDR3: TGTGCCAGCCTAGCGGACACCGGGGAGCTGTTTTTT. Its translation is CASLADTGELFF.

The V and J genes are TRBV9 and TRBJ1-5, with D perhaps matching TRBD1 (5 bases). This CDR3 has 15 residues. Trimming removed 0 bases from V and 7 bases from J, with 14 bases in between. Germline assignment: CDR1 SGDLS and CDR2 YYNGEE. CDR3 amino acids: CASSVDGAGRQPQHF. CDR3 DNA sequence: TGTGCCAGCAGCGTAGATGGAGCAGGGCGCCAGCCCCAGCATTTT.

This chain connects TRBV7-2 to TRBJ2-1, with 10 bases identical to TRBD1. Germline CDR1 reads SGHTA; CDR2 reads FQGNSA. This CDR3 has 16 residues. The V and J ends lost 4 bases and 4 bases, in that order; junction bases with no gene match: 7. CDR3 in amino acids: CASSSYGQGGYNEQFF. The DNA for the CDR3 is TGTGCCAGCAGCTCATACGGACAGGGGGGATACAATGAGCAGTTCTTC.

This rearrangement joins TRBV7-6 to TRBJ1-1; D uncertain. Trimming cost V 1 base and J 1 base, with 10 bases left between them. The CDR3 extends over 15 amino acids. In germline, CDR1 is SGHVS, CDR2 FNYEAQ. CDR3 DNA sequence: TGTGCCAGCAGCTTAGACAGTGCCCCGAACACTGAAGCTTTCTTT. As protein: CASSLDSAPNTEAFF.

Concerning this clone itself: The same CDR3 can be traced to other DNA sequences in this sample. The chain uses TRBV6-5 and TRBJ1-1; D perhaps matches TRBD1 (5 bases). CDR1 is MNHEY and CDR2 is SVGAGI in the germline V gene. The CDR3 extends over 11 amino acids. Trimming took 8 bases from V and 5 from J, leaving 9 bases between them. The CDR3 DNA is TGTGCCAGCGGGCGGGGGACTGAAGCTTTCTTT. Translated, it gives CASGRGTEAFF.

A single count supports this clone. This chain links TRBV4-2 with TRBJ2-7, with 11 bases lining up with TRBD1. The CDR3 runs to 15 residues. Germline V gene sequence: CDR1 LGHNA, CDR2 YNFKEQ. V was clipped by 4 bases and J by 6 bases; unmatched bases: 8. The CDR3 protein is CASSPTGTGGGEQYF. The CDR3 DNA reads TGTGCCAGCAGCCCAACCGGGACAGGGGGAGGCGAGCAGTACTTC.

This clone was recorded a few times. This chain links TRBV11-2 with TRBJ2-7; 8 nucleotides line up with TRBD1. V lost 5 bases, J lost 5 bases, and 5 bases stayed unmatched. The CDR3 runs to 13 residues. Germline CDR1 and CDR2: SGHAT and FQNNGV. The CDR3 DNA reads TGTGCCAGCAGCGAGACAGGGGTCCACGAGCAGTACTTC. Protein: CASSETGVHEQYF. Drawing the rest from reference TRBV11-2 and TRBJ2-7, the complete variable domain is EAGVAQSPRYKIIEKRQSVAFWCNPISGHATLYWYQQILGQGPKLLIQFQNNGVVDDSQLPKDRFSAERLKGVDSTLKIQPAKLEDSAVYLCASSETGVHEQYFGPGTRLTVT.

The J gene is TRBJ1-1, the V gene TRBV14; no firm D call. The CDR3 runs to 16 residues. CDR1 is SGHDN and CDR2 is FVKESK in the germline V gene. Trimming cost V 0 bases and J 7 bases, with 18 bases left between them. DNA for the CDR3: TGTGCCAGCAGCCAAGATCGGGTGGCGGCCACCGGTGAAGCTTTCTTT. Translated: CASSQDRVAATGEAFF. The whole variable domain, filled in from reference TRBV14 and TRBJ1-1, reads EAGVTQFPSHSVIEKGQTVTLRCDPISGHDNLYWYRRVMGKEIKFLLHFVKESKQDESGMPNNRFLAERTGGTYSTLKVQPAELEDSGVYFCASSQDRVAATGEAFFGQGTRLTVV.

This chain connects TRBV7-3 to TRBJ1-6, with 9 bases lining up with TRBD1. After removal of 5 bases from V and 10 bases from J, the junction contained 9 bases not matched to a gene. The CDR3 covers 15 residues. Per germline, CDR1 SGHTA and CDR2 FQGTGA. This CDR3 is CASSRTTGGISPLHF. The CDR3 nucleotides are TGTGCCAGCAGCCGAACAACAGGGGGCATCTCACCCCTCCACTTT.

The rearrangement links TRBV18 to TRBJ2-2; 14 bases are shared with TRBD2. The germline V gene has CDR1 KGHSH and CDR2 LQKENI. J was trimmed by 7 bases and V by 6 bases; bases with no gene match: 4. The CDR3 loop spans 15 amino acids. As DNA, the CDR3 is TGTGCCAGCTCGCCGGGACTAGCGGGAGACGGGGAGCTGTTTTTT. Its protein product is CASSPGLAGDGELFF.

The V call is TRBV6-4, the J call TRBJ1-5, with D maybe TRBD1 (5 bases). Germline V CDR1 and CDR2: MRHNA, SNTAGT. V dropped 9 bases and J dropped 3 bases, with 18 bases sitting between them. There are 15 residues in the CDR3. Here the CDR3 reads CASVSWGGDNQPQHF. The DNA for the CDR3 is TGTGCCAGTGTCTCGTGGGGGGGGGACAATCAGCCCCAGCATTTT.

This chain connects TRBV7-2 to TRBJ1-3; D remains unclear. V was clipped by 7 bases and J by 4 bases, with 11 bases between them. The CDR3 has 13 residues. CDR1 and CDR2 (germline): SGHTA, FQGNSA. CDR3 nucleotide sequence: TGTGCCAGCACCAATCTAAGAGGAAACACCATATATTTT. Its translation: CASTNLRGNTIYF.

The CDR3 bases are TGTGCCAGCCCCAACGGAACAGGGACGGGGATCTATGGCTACACCTTC. Translated: CASPNGTGTGIYGYTF. The V gene is TRBV28, the J gene TRBJ1-2, with a possible D match to TRBD1 (6 bases). Germline CDR1 reads MDHEN; CDR2 reads SYDVKM. The CDR3 consists of 16 residues. Trimming left V 8 bases short and J 4 bases short, with 23 bases between.

The chain links TRBV5-1 to TRBJ1-5; the D is unclear. The CDR3 runs to 13 residues. V dropped 4 bases and J dropped 4 bases, with 9 bases sitting between them. Germline V gives CDR1 SGHRS, CDR2 YFSETQ. In nucleotides, the CDR3 is TGCGCCAGCAGCCCCGACGGGAATCAGCCCCAGCATTTT. This codes for CASSPDGNQPQHF.

This clone was observed a few times. The CDR3 sequence is CASSLFRGQGRVGQPQHF. The DNA of the CDR3 is TGTGCCAGCAGCTTATTTCGCGGACAGGGGAGAGTTGGACAGCCCCAGCATTTT. The chain carries TRBV7-8 and TRBJ1-5; 9 bases are shared with TRBD1. The V gene end was trimmed by 2 bases and the J gene end by 7 bases; junction bases not matched to a gene: 15. The CDR3 sequence is 18 residues long. Germline V gene lookup returns CDR1 SGHVS and CDR2 FQNEAQ.

There are a few counts of this clone. The genes are TRBV7-9 and TRBJ2-5, with TRBD2 matching 9 bases. The CDR3 consists of 17 residues. In germline, CDR1 is SEHNR, CDR2 FQNEAQ (reference sequence). V lost 0 bases, J lost 4 bases, and 9 bases stayed unmatched. The CDR3 coding sequence is TGTGCCAGCAGCTTAGCGTCCGTGGTAGCGGGAGCAGAGACCCAGTACTTC. Its protein product is CASSLASVVAGAETQYF.